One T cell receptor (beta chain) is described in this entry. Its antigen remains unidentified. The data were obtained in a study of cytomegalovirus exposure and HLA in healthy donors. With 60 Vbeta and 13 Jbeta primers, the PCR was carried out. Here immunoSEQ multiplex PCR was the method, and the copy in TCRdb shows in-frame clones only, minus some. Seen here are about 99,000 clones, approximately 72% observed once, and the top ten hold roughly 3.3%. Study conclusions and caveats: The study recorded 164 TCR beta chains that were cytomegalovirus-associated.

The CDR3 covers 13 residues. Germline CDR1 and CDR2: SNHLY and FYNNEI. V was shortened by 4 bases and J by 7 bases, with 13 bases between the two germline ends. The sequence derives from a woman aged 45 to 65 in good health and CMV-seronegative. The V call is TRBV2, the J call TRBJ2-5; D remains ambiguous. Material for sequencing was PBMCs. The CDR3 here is CASSVAQPRTQYF. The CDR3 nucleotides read TGTGCCAGCAGTGTTGCCCAGCCTAGGACCCAGTACTTC.